The next 23 T cell receptor beta chains were all read from a single sample in a study of regulatory T cells in long-lasting Graves disease. Noted time point: newly diagnosed GD, antithyroid drugs for less than 3 months. There was RNA extracted from PBMCs, and the TCR library was made from it. HTBI primers from iRepertoire and Arm-PCR of CDR3 regions yielded the TCR beta libraries. TCRdb reanalysed the multiplex PCR reads using MiXCR and keeps one entry per CDR3 protein. The sample lists around 240,000 distinct CDR3 sequences, about 17% occurring once. These sequences were also reported in another study, on T cells in Graves' hyperthyroidism and ophthalmopathy.

Source: peripheral blood mononuclear cells (PBMCs), taken at new diagnosis, from a patient treated with antithyroid drugs. The receptor set was obtained from a woman aged 25-40 years with Graves disease.

This clonotype has a count of ten or more. The chain carries TRBV10-3 and TRBJ1-1; D not certain. Germline V gene sequence: CDR1 ENHRY, CDR2 SYGVKD. The V end lost 4 bases, the J end lost 0 bases, and 12 bases lay between the germline ends. The CDR3 is made up of 15 amino acids. The CDR3 spells CAISVGMGLNTEAFF. For the CDR3, the DNA is TGTGCCATCAGTGTGGGTATGGGTTTGAACACTGAAGCTTTCTTT.

Ten or more counts support this clonotype. One end of the junction is discordant with germline, which a read error may explain. The chain joins TRBV5-1 to TRBJ1-1; D is perhaps TRBD1 (5 bases). This CDR3 comprises 15 residues. The germline gives CDR1 SGHRS, CDR2 YFSETQ. This chain's CDR3 is CASSLPGGGVIEAFF. The CDR3 bases are TGTGCCAGCAGCTTGCCGGGCGGAGGGGTCATAGAAGCTTTCTTT.

This clonotype was detected a few times. With a much larger clone just one base away, this may be a read error. The conserved closing phenylalanine or tryptophan is absent in this CDR3, likely reflecting a read error. The V gene is TRBV7-9, the J gene TRBJ2-1; 9 nucleotides agree with TRBD2. Germline V gives CDR1 SEHNR, CDR2 FQNEAQ (reference sequence). After removal of 6 bases from V and 6 bases from J, the junction contained 9 bases not matched to a gene. The CDR3 consists of 15 residues. The DNA of the CDR3 is TGTGCCAGCAGGTTCGGGGGCGGGGGGGCCAATGAGCAGTTCCTC. This codes for CASRFGGGGANEQFL.

This clonotype was seen at least ten times. This sequence joins TRBV6-1 and TRBJ2-7; 12 bases align to TRBD2. CDR1 and CDR2 from the germline V gene are MNHNS and SASEGT. The CDR3 totals 14 residues. V lost 6 bases to trimming and J lost 4 bases; unmatched junction nucleotides: 4. CDR3 in amino acids: CASSETSGGYEQYF. The CDR3 DNA sequence: TGTGCCAGCAGCGAGACTAGCGGGGGATACGAGCAGTACTTC.

This clonotype showed up many times. V gene TRBV10-2 combines with J gene TRBJ1-5; D not resolved. Germline CDR1 is WSHSY and CDR2 is SAAADI. This CDR3 has 13 residues. Trimming cost V 4 bases and J 3 bases, with 7 bases left between them. The CDR3 DNA reads TGCGCCAGCAGTGGGGCAGTCAATCAGCCCCAGCATTTT. Translation gives CASSGAVNQPQHF.

This clonotype came up many times. This chain joins TRBV3-1 and TRBJ1-1, with D unresolved. Trimming pared 4 bases from V and 5 bases from J, leaving 11 bases between. Germline V CDR1 and CDR2: LGHDT, YNNKEL (reference sequence). The CDR3 runs to 13 residues. CDR3 bases: TGTGCCAGCAGCCTTGGGAGTTATACTGAAGCTTTCTTT. This sequence encodes CASSLGSYTEAFF. The whole variable domain, filled in from reference TRBV3-1 and TRBJ1-1, reads DTAVSQTPKYLVTQMGNDKSIKCEQNLGHDTMYWYKQDSKKFLKIMFSYNNKELIINETVPNRFSPKSPDKAHLNLHINSLELGDSAVYFCASSLGSYTEAFFGQGTRLTVV.

This clonotype was seen ten or more times. For the CDR3, the DNA is TGCGCCAGCAGGCCCCACAGGGGGGGCTACAATGAGCAGTTCTTC. Translation: CASRPHRGGYNEQFF. The chain is built from TRBV5-1 and TRBJ2-1; the D gene is possibly TRBD1 (8 bases). Between the trimmed V and J ends, which lost 5 bases and 3 bases, there was a span of 15 bases. The CDR3 has 15 amino acids. CDR1 and CDR2 from the germline V gene are SGHRS and YFSETQ. Drawing the rest from reference TRBV5-1 and TRBJ2-1, the complete variable domain is KAGVTQTPRYLIKTRGQQVTLSCSPISGHRSVSWYQQTPGQGLQFLFEYFSETQRNKGNFPGRFSGRQFSNSRSEMNVSTLELGDSALYLCASRPHRGGYNEQFFGPGTRLTVL.

Ten or more counts support this clonotype. The chain uses TRBV4-1 and TRBJ1-2, with D possibly being TRBD1 (6 bases). Germline lookup yields CDR1 MGHRA and CDR2 YSYEKL. Trimming took off 0 bases at V and 10 bases at J, with 18 bases between the two ends. This CDR3 has 15 amino acids. CDR3 DNA: TGCGCCAGCAGCCAAGACCCGACAGGTCCTAGGGACTACACCTTC. Amino acid sequence: CASSQDPTGPRDYTF.

This clonotype was picked up many times. This sequence joins TRBV6-5 and TRBJ2-7, with D uncertain. V lost 2 bases and J lost 3, with 11 bases in between. Germline V gene data show CDR1 as MNHEY and CDR2 as SVGAGI. This CDR3 comprises 14 residues. The CDR3 region has the DNA TGTGCCAGCAGTTACGCAGGAAGAAACTACGAGCAGTACTTC. Translated, it gives CASSYAGRNYEQYF.

The gene calls are TRBV6-2 or TRBV6-3 and TRBJ2-7; TRBD2 matches 15 bases. The CDR3 covers 16 residues. V lost 6 bases, J lost 7 bases, and 10 bases stayed unmatched. Per the germline V gene, CDR1 is MNHEY and CDR2 is SVGEGT. CDR3 residues: CASSPRTSGGASEQYF. CDR3 DNA sequence: TGTGCCAGCAGCCCCCGGACTAGCGGGGGGGCGTCGGAGCAGTACTTC.

This clonotype has at least ten counts. This rearrangement joins TRBV7-2 to TRBJ1-3; perhaps TRBD1 as D (6 bases). The CDR3 extends over 17 amino acids. Between the trimmed V and J ends, which lost 1 base and 1 base, there was a span of 14 bases. Germline CDR1 SGHTA, CDR2 FQGNSA. CDR3 in DNA: TGTGCCAGCAGCTTAGATGGAGGGGGGCGATCTGGAAACACCATATATTTT. Translated, it gives CASSLDGGGRSGNTIYF.

To note about this clonotype: A read error is the likely source, as a far larger clone sits one nucleotide away. V usage is TRBV7-9 and J usage is TRBJ1-5; TRBD1 might be the D (6 bases). CDR3 length equals 13 residues. In germline, CDR1 is SEHNR, CDR2 FQNEAQ (reference sequence). The CDR3 here is CASRPQGNQPRHF. As DNA, the CDR3 is TGTGCCAGCAGGCCTCAGGGGAATCAGCCCCGGCATTTT.

The chain uses TRBV25-1 and TRBJ1-2; unclear D gene. The V and J ends lost 1 base and 4 bases respectively, with 4 bases between them. The CDR3 has 12 amino acids. Germline V gene data show CDR1 as MGHDK and CDR2 as SYGVNS. The CDR3 sequence: CASSEWIYGYTF. CDR3 nucleotide sequence: TGTGCCAGCAGTGAATGGATCTATGGCTACACCTTC.

About this clonotype: Germline and junction disagree at one end, which may indicate a read error. This chain joins TRBV25-1 and TRBJ2-7; weak D call: TRBD1 (6 bases). The germline V gene encodes CDR1 MGHDK and CDR2 SYGVNS. The CDR3 has 14 residues. Here the CDR3 reads CASSSRTAPYEQHF. CDR3 nucleotides: TGTGCCAGCAGCTCCCGGACAGCTCCCTACGAGCAGCACTTC.

This clonotype was found many times. The chain combines TRBV6-5 with TRBJ1-1, with a tentative D call TRBD1 (6 bases). Trimming stripped 2 bases from V and 3 bases from J, with 13 bases between. CDR1 is MNHEY, CDR2 SVGAGI, per germline. The CDR3 contains 15 residues. The CDR3 nucleotides are TGTGCCAGCAGTTACGGGACACCGGTCGACACTGAAGCTTTCTTT. Its translation: CASSYGTPVDTEAFF.

This clonotype was picked up many times. The rearrangement joins TRBV3-1 to TRBJ2-5, with D possibly TRBD1 on 5 matching bases. Germline V gene data show CDR1 as LGHDT and CDR2 as YNNKEL (reference sequence). V lost 1 base, J lost 3 bases, and 12 bases lay in between. The CDR3 is 15 residues long. The CDR3 reads CASSQGPTEEETQYF. In DNA form, the CDR3 reads TGTGCCAGCAGCCAAGGGCCGACAGAAGAAGAGACCCAGTACTTC.

The genes are TRBV7-8 and TRBJ2-3, with D uncertain. V lost 1 base, J lost 2 bases, and 16 bases lay in between. The CDR3 consists of 17 residues. CDR1 and CDR2 from the germline V gene are SGHVS and FQNEAQ. The CDR3 DNA follows: TGTGCCAGCAGCTTAGTTGAGGTCCGCGCCGACACAGATACGCAGTATTTT. This sequence encodes CASSLVEVRADTDTQYF.

A remark on this clonotype: Just one base apart from a much larger clone, this may be a read error. J is TRBJ2-4 and V is TRBV3-1, with TRBD2 identical over 13 bases. CDR1 is LGHDT, CDR2 YNNKEL, per germline (reference sequence). Trimming at V came to 5 bases and at J to 13 bases, leaving 11 bases not matched to a gene. The CDR3 runs 15 residues. The DNA of the CDR3 is TGTGCCAGCAGCTATACTAGCGGGGGGGCGAATGAGCAGTACTTC. This gives the protein CASSYTSGGANEQYF.

This chain joins TRBV5-1 and TRBJ2-1, with TRBD2 identical over 14 bases. CDR1 is SGHRS, CDR2 YFSETQ, per germline. Trimming at V came to 3 bases and at J to 7 bases, leaving 9 bases not matched to a gene. The CDR3 spans 17 residues. In nucleotides, the CDR3 is TGCGCCAGCAGCTCGGACCCGGGACTAGCGGGGGTGAATGAGCAGTTCTTC. Its translation is CASSSDPGLAGVNEQFF.

A word on this clonotype: A much larger clone sits a single nucleotide away, making a read error possible. This chain links TRBV6-2 or TRBV6-3 with TRBJ2-1; D might be TRBD2 (6 bases). Per the germline V gene, CDR1 is MNHEY and CDR2 is SVGEGT. The V and J ends lost 6 bases and 0 bases respectively, with 12 bases between them. CDR3 size: 15 residues. CDR3 bases: TGTGCCAGCAGCGCCCGGGGGACCTCCTACAATGAGCAGTTCTTC. Translated, it gives CASSARGTSYNEQFF.

This clonotype was detected ten times or more. The chain links TRBV11-2 to TRBJ2-3; the D call may be TRBD1 or TRBD2 (6 bases each). Per germline, CDR1 SGHAT and CDR2 FQNNGV. The CDR3 consists of 14 residues. V was pared by 5 bases and J by 3 bases, with 12 bases between. DNA for the CDR3: TGTGCCAGCAGCCTCCTAGGGGGGACAGATACGCAGTATTTT. It codes for CASSLLGGTDTQYF.

This chain uses TRBV7-2 with TRBJ2-1; TRBD2 is a possible D gene (5 bases). This CDR3 spans 15 amino acids. V was cut by 1 base and J by 7 bases, with 14 bases left in between. CDR1 and CDR2 from the germline V gene are SGHTA and FQGNSA. The CDR3 bases are TGTGCCAGCAGCTTAGTAGCTAGCAAAGGAAATGAGCAGTTCTTC. Protein product: CASSLVASKGNEQFF.

The chain recombines TRBV25-1 with TRBJ2-2, with 7 positions matching TRBD1. There are 16 residues in the CDR3. Trimming at V came to 5 bases and at J to 6 bases, leaving 12 bases not matched to a gene. Per the germline V gene, CDR1 is MGHDK and CDR2 is SYGVNS. CDR3 nucleotide sequence: TGTGCCAGCAGTCAAAGGGGACAGCCCTTCCCCGGGGAGCTGTTTTTT. Protein: CASSQRGQPFPGELFF.